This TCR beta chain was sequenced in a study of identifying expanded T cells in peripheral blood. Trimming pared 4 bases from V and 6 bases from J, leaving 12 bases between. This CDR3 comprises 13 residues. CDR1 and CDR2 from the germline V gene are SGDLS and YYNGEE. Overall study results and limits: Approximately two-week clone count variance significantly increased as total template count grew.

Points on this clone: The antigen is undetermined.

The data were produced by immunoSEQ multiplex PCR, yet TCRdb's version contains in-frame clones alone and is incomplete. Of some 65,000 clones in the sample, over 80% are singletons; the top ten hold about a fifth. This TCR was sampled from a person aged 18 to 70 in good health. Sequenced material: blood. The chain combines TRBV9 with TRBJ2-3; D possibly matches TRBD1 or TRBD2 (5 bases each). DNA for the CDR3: TGTGCCAGCAGCCCGACGTGGGGGGATACGCAGTATTTT. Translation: CASSPTWGDTQYF.